A selection of T cell receptor beta chains follows, all from one sample in a study of cytomegalovirus exposure and HLA in healthy donors. Clones were sequenced by immunoSEQ multiplex PCR, and TCRdb holds only the in-frame ones, with some missing. The data contain approximately 120,000 clones, around 80% of them singletons. Material: PBMCs. Every receptor here comes from a woman in her forties or fifties in good health and CMV-seropositive. The CDR3 runs from the conserved cysteine through the conserved F or W. Fields, in order: CDR3 DNA, CDR3 protein, clone size, D gene, J gene, V gene. The D gene is left open where the match is weak. Expanded clones get a size class; other rows say once, few or many, or leave the size out.

TGTGCCATCAGTGGCGATTCGGGAGTGGAGACCCAGTACTTC | CAISGDSGVETQYF | . | . | TRBJ2-5 | TRBV10-3
TGTGCCAGCATCCCGGGTACTAACTATGGCTACACCTTC | CASIPGTNYGYTF | . | . | TRBJ1-2 | TRBV28
TGTGCCAGCAGCCACATAGCGGGGGCAGGGAGCACAGATACGCAGTATTTT | CASSHIAGAGSTDTQYF | . | TRBD2 | TRBJ2-3 | TRBV7-6
TGCGCCAGCAGCTGGAGACTAGCGGGAGAAGGGGAAGATACGCAGTATTTT | CASSWRLAGEGEDTQYF | once | TRBD2 | TRBJ2-3 | TRBV5-1
TGTGCCAGCAGCCAAAACAGGGGAGAGACCCAGTACTTC | CASSQNRGETQYF | . | TRBD1 | TRBJ2-5 | TRBV4-2
TGTGCCAGCAGGAGAGACAGGGGGGGAACCGGGGAGCTGTTTTTT | CASRRDRGGTGELFF | . | TRBD1 | TRBJ2-2 | TRBV27
TGTGCCAGCAGCCGACTAGCGGGAGGTGGCCAAGAGACCCAGTACTTC | CASSRLAGGGQETQYF | . | TRBD2 | TRBJ2-5 | TRBV7-6
TGTGCCAGCAGCCCAGGACAGGGGGTCTACTACGAGCAGTACTTC | CASSPGQGVYYEQYF | . | TRBD1 | TRBJ2-7 | TRBV5-5
TGTGCCGGCGCCCCCGGGACTAGCGGGGATTATCAAGAGACCCAGTACTTC | CAGAPGTSGDYQETQYF | . | TRBD2 | TRBJ2-5 | TRBV11-2
TGTGCCAGCAGCTTCCTCTATACAGGGAGGGAGAATGAAAAACTGTTTTTT | CASSFLYTGRENEKLFF | . | . | TRBJ1-4 | TRBV7-2
TGTGCCAGCAGCTTGCACCCAACGGGGGAGCAGTTCTTC | CASSLHPTGEQFF | . | . | TRBJ2-1 | TRBV5-4
TGTGCCAGTAGCCCCGGACTAGCGGGCTACGAGCAGTACTTC | CASSPGLAGYEQYF | . | TRBD2 | TRBJ2-7 | TRBV19
TGTGCCACCAGCAGAGAAGCGTTGAACACTGAAGCTTTCTTT | CATSREALNTEAFF | . | . | TRBJ1-1 | TRBV15
TGCGCCAGCAGCTCAAGCGGGAGAGGCGAGCAGTTCTTC | CASSSSGRGEQFF | . | TRBD2 | TRBJ2-1 | TRBV5-1
TGTGCCAGCTGGGGCCGGCAGGGGGCCGTCGAGCAGTACTTC | CASWGRQGAVEQYF | . | TRBD1 | TRBJ2-7 | TRBV2
TGCAGCACCCTAGCGGGAGGGTACGAGCAGTACTTC | CSTLAGGYEQYF | few | TRBD2 | TRBJ2-7 | TRBV29-1
TGTGCTAGTGCCTCTAGGGACAGGGGTTTGGGCGGGCATTACAATGAGCAGTTCTTC | CASASRDRGLGGHYNEQFF | . | TRBD1 | TRBJ2-1 | TRBV12-5
TGTGCCTGGAGCCCAATACAGCTCTACGAGCAGTACTTC | CAWSPIQLYEQYF | . | . | TRBJ2-7 | TRBV30
TGTGCCAGCAGTGGGGGAGGGGGACAGCCCCAGCATTTT | CASSGGGGQPQHF | . | . | TRBJ1-5 | TRBV7-9
TGTGCCTGGAGCCTAGGGGGCAGCTACGAGCAGTACTTC | CAWSLGGSYEQYF | . | TRBD1 | TRBJ2-7 | TRBV30
TGTGCCTGGAGTACGGGCACTGAAGCTTTCTTT | CAWSTGTEAFF | . | . | TRBJ1-1 | TRBV30
TGTGCCAGCCAAGGGGACTATGGCTACACCTTC | CASQGDYGYTF | . | . | TRBJ1-2 | TRBV6-5
TGTGCCAGCTCACCAGAGGCGGGGTTCCGGTCACCCCTCCACTTT | CASSPEAGFRSPLHF | . | . | TRBJ1-6 | TRBV18
TGTGCCAGCTTTGCCCGGGACAATCAGCCCCAGCATTTT | CASFARDNQPQHF | . | . | TRBJ1-5 | TRBV6-4
TGTGCCAGTAGGCCGGGTATTGCCCTGACAGATACGCAGTATTTT | CASRPGIALTDTQYF | . | . | TRBJ2-3 | TRBV19
TGTGCCACCAGCAGAGCCTCGTCCCGGGACAGAAGCAGCAATCAGCCCCAGCATTTT | CATSRASSRDRSSNQPQHF | . | TRBD1 | TRBJ1-5 | TRBV15
TGTGCCAGTAGTATAGTTGATGACATGTTTAGCAATCAGCCCCAGCATTTT | CASSIVDDMFSNQPQHF | . | . | TRBJ1-5 | TRBV19